Listed below are T cell receptor beta chains from one sample, sequenced in a study of OX40 agonist ivuxolimab in advanced cancers. Clones were read by immunoSEQ multiplex PCR, and TCRdb kept only the in-frame ones, dropping some. This sample carries about 43,000 clones, roughly 86% of them seen once, and the ten largest clones take more than 12%. The sample in question was CD4+ or CD8+ T cells sorted from blood, obtained in a trial of the OX40 agonist ivuxolimab. The origin of the receptors is an adult with an advanced solid tumor such as melanoma, head and neck, liver or kidney cancer. CDR3s include the opening cysteine and the closing phenylalanine or tryptophan. D genes are given only for firm matches. Not all rows give a size; the values are once, few, many and, for expanded clones, a class.

cdr3_aa	cdr3_nt	clone_size	d_call	v_call	cdr3_length	j_call
CASRKEYTEAFF	TGTGCCAGCAGAAAAGAATACACTGAAGCTTTCTTT	.	.	TRBV6-5	12	TRBJ1-1
CASSSLGVEQFF	TGTGCCAGCAGCTCCCTCGGGGTAGAGCAGTTCTTC	.	.	TRBV5-4	12	TRBJ2-1
CASSLGPGGELFF	TGTGCCAGCAGCTTAGGCCCGGGCGGGGAGCTGTTTTTT	.	.	TRBV13	13	TRBJ2-2
CASSLRTSPSTDTQYF	TGTGCCAGCAGCTTGAGGACTAGCCCGAGCACAGATACGCAGTATTTT	.	TRBD2	TRBV5-4	16	TRBJ2-3
CASSIGTADGYTF	TGTGCCAGTAGTATAGGGACCGCCGATGGCTACACCTTC	.	.	TRBV19	13	TRBJ1-2
CASTQQGAGNTIYF	TGTGCCAGCACCCAACAGGGGGCTGGAAACACCATATATTTT	.	TRBD1	TRBV11-3	14	TRBJ1-3
CASSLWGTDNQPQHF	TGTGCCAGCAGTTTATGGGGAACAGACAATCAGCCCCAGCATTTT	.	.	TRBV28	15	TRBJ1-5
CASSIAPGASEAFF	TGTGCCAGTAGTATAGCCCCAGGGGCCTCTGAAGCTTTCTTT	.	.	TRBV19	14	TRBJ1-1
CASSLVGGDIDGYTF	TGTGCCAGCAGCTTAGTCGGGGGGGATATAGATGGCTACACCTTC	once	.	TRBV7-9	15	TRBJ1-2
CASSYFSGGSYEQYF	TGTGCCAGCAGCTACTTTAGCGGGGGGTCCTACGAGCAGTACTTC	.	TRBD2	TRBV7-2	15	TRBJ2-7
CASSLDRASYNEQFF	TGTGCCAGCAGCCTGGACAGGGCATCCTACAATGAGCAGTTCTTC	.	TRBD1	TRBV28	15	TRBJ2-1
CASSPGQGGGETQYF	TGTGCCAGCAGTCCCGGACAGGGTGGCGGGGAGACCCAGTACTTC	.	TRBD1	TRBV2	15	TRBJ2-5
CASSYSIGGLPEAFF	TGTGCCAGCAGTTACTCGATCGGGGGGCTTCCTGAAGCTTTCTTT	.	.	TRBV6-5	15	TRBJ1-1
CASSQVVGAAYGYTF	TGCGCCAGCAGCCAAGTTGTTGGGGCAGCCTATGGCTACACCTTC	.	.	TRBV4-1	15	TRBJ1-2
CASSLSPSGGTGELFF	TGTGCCAGCAGCTTGAGTCCTAGCGGGGGAACCGGGGAGCTGTTTTTT	.	TRBD2	TRBV5-5	16	TRBJ2-2
CASSEALAGGEGTDTQYF	TGTGCCAGCAGTGAAGCGCTAGCGGGGGGCGAAGGCACAGATACGCAGTATTTT	few	TRBD2	TRBV6-1	18	TRBJ2-3
CASSPGQGRTEAFF	TGCGCCAGCAGCCCCGGACAGGGAAGGACTGAAGCTTTCTTT	.	TRBD1	TRBV5-1	14	TRBJ1-1
CASSEAAGTGELFF	TGTGCCAGCAGTGAAGCCGCGGGCACCGGGGAGCTGTTTTTT	.	.	TRBV6-1	14	TRBJ2-2
CASSDGPYEQYF	TGTGCCAGCAGTGACGGACCATACGAGCAGTACTTC	medium-sized	.	TRBV2	12	TRBJ2-7
CASSTGQGTYNEQFF	TGTGCCAGCAGTACAGGACAGGGGACCTACAATGAGCAGTTCTTC	.	TRBD1	TRBV28	15	TRBJ2-1
CASSFETGVSYEQYF	TGTGCCAGCAGTTTCGAGACAGGGGTCTCCTACGAGCAGTACTTC	.	TRBD1	TRBV28	15	TRBJ2-7
CASSSFYEQYF	TGTGCCAGTAGTTCATTCTACGAGCAGTACTTC	once	.	TRBV19	11	TRBJ2-7
CASSSNRERGYTF	TGTGCCAGCAGTTCGAACAGGGAAAGAGGCTACACCTTC	few	.	TRBV28	13	TRBJ1-2
CASTSGTGGSEAFF	TGTGCCAGCACCTCGGGGACAGGGGGTTCTGAAGCTTTCTTT	.	TRBD1	TRBV27	14	TRBJ1-1
CASSLLAGVLDTQYF	TGTGCCAGCAGCTTGCTAGCGGGAGTTTTAGATACGCAGTATTTT	once	TRBD2	TRBV5-8	15	TRBJ2-3
CASSQDSPGGPYGYTF	TGTGCCAGCAGCCAAGACAGCCCGGGGGGACCCTATGGCTACACCTTC	.	.	TRBV14	16	TRBJ1-2
CASSEYYVGGVTEAFF	TGTGCCAGCAGTGAATATTACGTAGGGGGTGTCACTGAAGCTTTCTTT	.	.	TRBV25-1	16	TRBJ1-1
CASSAWRSEHNEQFF	TGTGCCAGCAGCGCGTGGAGGAGCGAACACAATGAGCAGTTCTTC	once	.	TRBV2	15	TRBJ2-1
CASSLMLHSGANVLTF	TGTGCCAGCAGCTTGATGCTCCACTCTGGGGCCAACGTCCTGACTTTC	.	.	TRBV7-9	16	TRBJ2-6
CASSKGLAGANEQYF	TGTGCCAGTAGCAAGGGACTAGCGGGAGCCAACGAGCAGTACTTC	.	TRBD2	TRBV19	15	TRBJ2-7
CASSQEGKSSYNEQFF	TGCGCCAGCAGCCAAGAGGGCAAGAGCTCCTACAATGAGCAGTTCTTC	.	.	TRBV4-1	16	TRBJ2-1
CASSFTLNQPQHF	TGTGCCAGTAGTTTTACCCTTAATCAGCCCCAGCATTTT	.	.	TRBV19	13	TRBJ1-5
CASSQEGGTYNEQFF	TGCGCCAGCAGCCAAGAAGGGGGGACTTACAATGAGCAGTTCTTC	.	.	TRBV4-1	15	TRBJ2-1
CASSYPAEPNYGYTF	TGTGCCAGCAGTTACCCCGCAGAACCTAACTATGGCTACACCTTC	.	.	TRBV6-6	15	TRBJ1-2
CASSLLPLLNQPQHF	TGTGCCAGCAGTTTATTACCCCTCCTGAATCAGCCCCAGCATTTT	.	.	TRBV27	15	TRBJ1-5
CASTINRYQLEAFF	TGTGCCAGCACGATAAACAGGTACCAACTTGAAGCTTTCTTT	.	.	TRBV21-1	14	TRBJ1-1
CASSWDGKNTEAFF	TGTGCCAGCAGCTGGGACGGGAAGAACACTGAAGCTTTCTTT	.	.	TRBV5-4	14	TRBJ1-1
CASSEARGDTEAFF	TGCGCCAGCAGTGAGGCCAGGGGGGACACTGAAGCTTTCTTT	.	TRBD1	TRBV10-2	14	TRBJ1-1
CASSLEGGLANEQYF	TGTGCCAGCAGCTTGGAGGGGGGACTAGCGAACGAGCAGTACTTC	.	TRBD2	TRBV5-4	15	TRBJ2-7
CASSPHRGGYEQYF	TGTGCCAGCAGTCCCCACAGGGGGGGGTACGAGCAGTACTTC	.	.	TRBV27	14	TRBJ2-7
CASSLGQGVTEAFF	TGCGCCAGCAGCTTGGGACAGGGGGTCACTGAAGCTTTCTTT	.	TRBD1	TRBV5-1	14	TRBJ1-1
CASSSQGYINYGYTF	TGTGCCAGCAGCTCCCAAGGTTACATTAACTATGGCTACACCTTC	.	.	TRBV13	15	TRBJ1-2
CASSRSGGSTDTQYF	TGTGCCAGCAGTCGGAGCGGGGGAAGCACAGATACGCAGTATTTT	.	TRBD2	TRBV7-3	15	TRBJ2-3
CASSLGAPQGQYF	TGTGCCAGCAGCTTAGGCGCTCCCCAGGGGCAGTACTTC	.	.	TRBV11-1	13	TRBJ2-7
CASSLYGYEQYF	TGCGCCAGCAGCTTGTACGGCTACGAGCAGTACTTC	.	.	TRBV5-1	12	TRBJ2-7
CASSFSQGINEQYF	TGTGCCAGCAGTTTTTCACAGGGGATAAACGAGCAGTACTTC	.	TRBD1	TRBV28	14	TRBJ2-7
CASSSGQLNYGYTF	TGTGCCAGCAGCTCGGGACAGCTCAACTATGGCTACACCTTC	.	TRBD1	TRBV7-9	14	TRBJ1-2
CASSAAGTGRETQYF	TGTGCCAGCAGCGCGGCCGGGACAGGGAGGGAGACCCAGTACTTC	.	TRBD1	TRBV9	15	TRBJ2-5
CASSLPGGGGGYTF	TGTGCCAGCAGCCTCCCTGGGGGGGGCGGAGGCTACACCTTC	.	.	TRBV4-2	14	TRBJ1-2
CASSLEDRNEQFF	TGTGCCAGCAGCTTAGAGGACAGGAATGAGCAGTTCTTC	.	TRBD1	TRBV11-2	13	TRBJ2-1
CASSLPLRINTGELFF	TGTGCCAGCAGCTTACCCCTTAGGATTAACACCGGGGAGCTGTTTTTT	.	.	TRBV7-9	16	TRBJ2-2
CASSSVGLTNEKLFF	TGTGCCAGCAGCTCCGTAGGGTTAACTAATGAAAAACTGTTTTTT	.	.	TRBV7-9	15	TRBJ1-4
CASSEFLVTLNEQFF	TGTGCCAGCAGTGAATTCCTTGTCACCCTCAATGAGCAGTTCTTC	.	.	TRBV2	15	TRBJ2-1
CASSISSPVLLGEQYF	TGTGCCAGTAGTATCTCCTCTCCGGTTCTCTTGGGCGAGCAGTACTTC	.	.	TRBV19	16	TRBJ2-7
CSVFPGQGMAEAFF	TGCAGCGTTTTTCCGGGACAGGGAATGGCTGAAGCTTTCTTT	.	TRBD1	TRBV29-1	14	TRBJ1-1
CASSHGTCSYNEQFF	TGCGCCAGCAGTCACGGGACCTGCTCCTACAATGAGCAGTTCTTC	.	.	TRBV23-1	15	TRBJ2-1
CASRKVGTSGEQYF	TGTGCCAGCAGAAAAGTTGGGACTTCGGGCGAGCAGTACTTC	.	.	TRBV28	14	TRBJ2-7
CASSTSGRGLLEQFF	TGTGCCAGCAGCACTAGCGGGAGAGGGCTCCTTGAGCAGTTCTTC	.	TRBD2	TRBV11-2	15	TRBJ2-1
CASSLEASGTETQYF	TGTGCCAGCAGCTTGGAGGCTAGCGGGACGGAGACCCAGTACTTC	.	TRBD2	TRBV5-6	15	TRBJ2-5
CASSLTANGNTEAFF	TGTGCCAGTAGTCTAACCGCGAACGGGAACACTGAAGCTTTCTTT	.	.	TRBV19	15	TRBJ1-1